What follows is one TCR beta chain and its context. The sample is drawn from a study of cytomegalovirus exposure and HLA in healthy donors. For the study at large: Roughly 85 million unique TCRs from HLA-typed donors were held in an early release of data.

This CDR3 is built from 16 residues. After removal of 2 bases from V and 2 bases from J, the junction contained 2 bases not matched to a gene. Germline V gene sequence: CDR1 MRHNA, CDR2 SNTAGT. The PCR ran on 60 Vbeta and 13 Jbeta primers. In the original processing: Approximately 87 million unique TCR beta chains, about 12 million shared, were counted in a later analysis. Clones were read by immunoSEQ multiplex PCR, and TCRdb kept only the in-frame ones, dropping some. The V and J calls and clone size are taken from that table; D and trimming were inferred from the DNA. The sample has 150,000 to 190,000 clones; around 80% are singletons.

This receptor was identified in a man younger than 35 in good health and CMV-seronegative. Source material: PBMCs. The chain employs TRBV6-4 and TRBJ2-1, with 11 bases aligning to TRBD2. The CDR3 DNA reads as TGTGCCAGCAGTGACCTAGCGGGAGGTCCCTACAATGAGCAGTTCTTC. This codes for CASSDLAGGPYNEQFF.